This T cell receptor (beta chain) was identified in a study of T cell changes during pregnancy in multiple sclerosis (dated by TCRdb to between 2018 and 2020). About the investigation overall: The study looked at changes in the T cell repertoire across pregnancy in women with multiple sclerosis.

Regarding this clone: Its antigen is unknown. Base-call qualities are not available, and no considerably larger clone is one nucleotide away.

The library was produced with the immunoSEQ multiplex PCR assay. TCRdb's version of the immuneACCESS table is confined to in-frame rearrangements and falls short of the full clone set. An unresolved V gene accounts for under half of the shortfall where checked; the remainder is of unknown origin. For this sample there are around 20,000 clones; approximately 90% appear just once. The top ten hold approximately 8% of the sample. The CDR3 goes from the cysteine to the phenylalanine over 13 residues. Kept here is only the CDR3 DNA, which spans 39 bases and is read in frame from base 1. Taken from the germline V gene (reference sequence), the CDR1 and CDR2 loops are MNHNY and SVGAGI. V is clipped by 7 bases and J by 5 bases, and the sequence between their germline boundaries is 14 bases long.

The specimen comprised CD8+ T cells from peripheral blood mononuclear cells, sampled in the second trimester of pregnancy. The TCR comes from a female donor in good health, enrolled as a control in a pregnancy study. The chain joins TRBV6-6 to TRBJ2-5; possibly the D gene is TRBD2, per 6 matching bases. This receptor has the CDR3 CASNRDLQETQYF. The bases are TGTGCCAGCAACCGGGACTTACAGGAGACCCAGTACTTC.